This T cell receptor beta chain was obtained from a study of T cell clonotyping in hematopoietic cell transplantation. Points from the study as a whole: At the given depth, recipient repertoires were over 97% de novo clonotypes. Broader posttransplant TCR repertoire diversity was predicted by graft donor and pretransplant recipient Inverse Simpson Index values. Recipient TCR diversity dropped after transplant; expanded clonotypes rose from day 30 to 180. Without cell sorting, CD4 versus CD8 contributions remain unresolved.

Looked up from germline, CDR1 is SGHTA and CDR2 is FQGNSA. Trimming took 6 bases from V and 5 from J, leaving 13 bases between them. The CDR3 covers 14 residues. On this clone itself: The target antigen is unknown.

TCRdb's copy holds only in-frame clones and misses some; the assay was immunoSEQ multiplex PCR. The data hold about 13,000 clones, with 90% observed a single time. The rearrangement links TRBV7-2 to TRBJ1-4, with D possibly being TRBD1 (6 bases). What was sequenced was peripheral blood mononuclear cells. The clonotype comes from a man between 25 and 39 years old in good health. Some clones in this sample may be carry-over from other donors' samples. This CDR3 reads CASRIGGGNEKLFF. CDR3 bases: TGTGCCAGCAGGATCGGGGGCGGAAATGAAAAACTGTTTTTT.